Listed below are T cell receptor beta chains from one sample, sequenced in a study of T cell responses to AZD1222 COVID-19 vaccine. Profiled with immunoSEQ multiplex PCR; TCRdb holds only in-frame clones, not every one. The sample lists 50,000 to 70,000 clones; more than 80% were seen once. The source material was peripheral blood, sampled on day 0 of MenACWY control vaccination. These receptors came from an adult in good health. Both conserved end residues are part of each CDR3. The D gene is left open where the match is weak. Only part of the rows carry a size: once, few, many, or a class if the clone is expanded.

abundance: .
d_gene: TRBD1
j_gene: TRBJ1-5
v_gene: TRBV18
CDR3aa: CASSAGNRDRGGRGNQPQHF
CDR3nt: TGTGCCAGCTCAGCCGGCAACCGGGACAGGGGGGGAAGGGGCAATCAGCCCCAGCATTTT

abundance: .
d_gene: .
j_gene: TRBJ1-5
v_gene: TRBV19
CDR3aa: CASSIAEVGNQPQHF
CDR3nt: TGTGCCAGTAGTATAGCGGAGGTGGGCAATCAGCCCCAGCATTTT

abundance: .
d_gene: .
j_gene: TRBJ2-3
v_gene: TRBV28
CDR3aa: CASSVRGAGGDTQYF
CDR3nt: TGTGCCAGCAGCGTCAGGGGGGCGGGAGGTGATACGCAGTATTTT

abundance: .
d_gene: .
j_gene: TRBJ2-5
v_gene: TRBV12-3/TRBV12-4
CDR3aa: CASSLVRQETQYF
CDR3nt: TGTGCCAGCAGTTTAGTTCGACAAGAGACCCAGTACTTC

abundance: once
d_gene: .
j_gene: TRBJ2-7
v_gene: TRBV29-1
CDR3aa: CSVEDNYEQYF
CDR3nt: TGCAGCGTTGAAGACAACTACGAGCAGTACTTC

abundance: .
d_gene: .
j_gene: TRBJ1-3
v_gene: TRBV19
CDR3aa: CASRLTASGNTIYF
CDR3nt: TGTGCCAGTAGGCTGACGGCCTCTGGAAACACCATATATTTT

abundance: .
d_gene: TRBD1
j_gene: TRBJ2-7
v_gene: TRBV7-8
CDR3aa: CASSPSRTGNYEQYF
CDR3nt: TGTGCCAGCAGCCCCAGCAGGACAGGGAACTACGAGCAGTACTTC

abundance: .
d_gene: TRBD2
j_gene: TRBJ2-7
v_gene: TRBV7-8
CDR3aa: CASSYSGSSYEQYF
CDR3nt: TGTGCCAGCAGCTATAGCGGGAGCTCCTACGAGCAGTACTTC

abundance: .
d_gene: .
j_gene: TRBJ2-7
v_gene: TRBV19
CDR3aa: CATGGTDTYEQYF
CDR3nt: TGTGCCACAGGCGGGACCGATACCTACGAGCAGTACTTC

abundance: .
d_gene: .
j_gene: TRBJ2-6
v_gene: TRBV6-2/TRBV6-3
CDR3aa: CASSYFAGANVLTF
CDR3nt: TGTGCCAGCAGTTACTTTGCTGGGGCCAACGTCCTGACTTTC

abundance: .
d_gene: TRBD1
j_gene: TRBJ1-5
v_gene: TRBV7-2
CDR3aa: CASSLTGQVQPQHF
CDR3nt: TGTGCCAGCAGCTTGACAGGGCAGGTTCAGCCCCAGCATTTT

abundance: .
d_gene: .
j_gene: TRBJ2-7
v_gene: TRBV12-3/TRBV12-4
CDR3aa: CASGASTHEQYF
CDR3nt: TGTGCCAGCGGCGCAAGTACCCACGAGCAGTACTTC

abundance: .
d_gene: TRBD2
j_gene: TRBJ2-3
v_gene: TRBV29-1
CDR3aa: CSVDGLAGTDTQYF
CDR3nt: TGCAGCGTTGACGGACTAGCGGGCACAGATACGCAGTATTTT

abundance: .
d_gene: .
j_gene: TRBJ1-1
v_gene: TRBV7-8
CDR3aa: CASKMGPGRGRTEAFF
CDR3nt: TGTGCCAGCAAGATGGGTCCTGGCAGGGGCCGCACTGAAGCTTTCTTT

abundance: .
d_gene: TRBD2
j_gene: TRBJ2-1
v_gene: TRBV7-2
CDR3aa: CASSYGLAGEVEQFF
CDR3nt: TGTGCCAGCAGCTACGGACTAGCGGGGGAGGTTGAGCAGTTCTTC

abundance: .
d_gene: TRBD1
j_gene: TRBJ2-1
v_gene: TRBV5-1
CDR3aa: CASSPGQGANEQFF
CDR3nt: TGCGCCAGCAGCCCGGGACAGGGGGCAAATGAGCAGTTCTTC

abundance: .
d_gene: TRBD1
j_gene: TRBJ2-1
v_gene: TRBV3-1/TRBV3-2
CDR3aa: CASSQMTGPPPHEQFF
CDR3nt: TGTGCCAGCAGCCAGATGACAGGGCCCCCGCCCCATGAGCAGTTCTTC

abundance: .
d_gene: .
j_gene: TRBJ2-1
v_gene: TRBV28
CDR3aa: CASSLEAVRGNEQFF
CDR3nt: TGTGCCAGCAGTTTAGAGGCGGTAAGGGGCAATGAGCAGTTCTTC

abundance: .
d_gene: .
j_gene: TRBJ2-7
v_gene: TRBV4-3
CDR3aa: CASSQDWDRVNYEQYF
CDR3nt: TGCGCCAGCAGCCAAGATTGGGACCGGGTCAATTACGAGCAGTACTTC

abundance: .
d_gene: .
j_gene: TRBJ2-2
v_gene: TRBV7-9
CDR3aa: CASSLGGYNTGELFF
CDR3nt: TGTGCCAGCAGCTTGGGGGGCTACAACACCGGGGAGCTGTTTTTT

abundance: few
d_gene: .
j_gene: TRBJ1-2
v_gene: TRBV6-2/TRBV6-3
CDR3aa: CASSYSVWEPGGYTF
CDR3nt: TGTGCCAGCAGTTACTCGGTCTGGGAGCCGGGTGGCTACACCTTC

abundance: .
d_gene: .
j_gene: TRBJ2-7
v_gene: TRBV7-8
CDR3aa: CASSNTYPGRRSSYEQYF
CDR3nt: TGTGCCAGCAGCAACACATACCCGGGACGGCGAAGCTCCTACGAGCAGTACTTC

abundance: .
d_gene: .
j_gene: TRBJ1-5
v_gene: TRBV29-1
CDR3aa: CSVGLGGPNQPQHF
CDR3nt: TGCAGCGTTGGATTGGGGGGACCCAATCAGCCCCAGCATTTT

abundance: .
d_gene: .
j_gene: TRBJ2-2
v_gene: TRBV9
CDR3aa: CASSVDANTGELFF
CDR3nt: TGTGCCAGCAGCGTAGATGCGAACACCGGGGAGCTGTTTTTT

abundance: .
d_gene: TRBD1
j_gene: TRBJ2-1
v_gene: TRBV18
CDR3aa: CASSPAGTGEAEQFF
CDR3nt: TGTGCCAGCTCACCAGCGGGGACAGGGGAGGCTGAGCAGTTCTTC

abundance: .
d_gene: .
j_gene: TRBJ2-1
v_gene: TRBV3-1/TRBV3-2
CDR3aa: CASSQDPGGASYNEQFF
CDR3nt: TGTGCCAGCAGCCAAGATCCTGGGGGGGCCTCCTACAATGAGCAGTTCTTC

abundance: few
d_gene: .
j_gene: TRBJ1-1
v_gene: TRBV19
CDR3aa: CASSIPGPNTEAFF
CDR3nt: TGTGCCAGTAGTATCCCAGGACCGAACACTGAAGCTTTCTTT

abundance: .
d_gene: .
j_gene: TRBJ2-2
v_gene: TRBV7-2
CDR3aa: CASSFKGRDTGELFF
CDR3nt: TGTGCCAGCAGCTTTAAAGGGCGGGACACCGGGGAGCTGTTTTTT

abundance: many
d_gene: .
j_gene: TRBJ2-2
v_gene: TRBV6-4
CDR3aa: CASSDQSTGELFF
CDR3nt: TGTGCCAGCAGTGACCAGAGCACCGGGGAGCTGTTTTTT

abundance: .
d_gene: .
j_gene: TRBJ2-5
v_gene: TRBV6-1
CDR3aa: CASSELWGETQYF
CDR3nt: TGTGCCAGCAGTGAGTTGTGGGGAGAGACCCAGTACTTC

abundance: .
d_gene: .
j_gene: TRBJ1-1
v_gene: TRBV19
CDR3aa: CASSMAGTYTEAFF
CDR3nt: TGTGCCAGTAGTATGGCGGGAACTTACACTGAAGCTTTCTTT

abundance: .
d_gene: .
j_gene: TRBJ2-7
v_gene: TRBV6-2/TRBV6-3
CDR3aa: CASSYPEVGRSLYEQYF
CDR3nt: TGTGCCAGCAGTTACCCGGAAGTCGGCAGGAGCCTTTACGAGCAGTACTTC